One sample yielded the 32 T cell receptor beta chains listed below, sequenced in a study of blood T cells in healthy people across ages. The second PCR ran about 6 to 12 cycles with a sample-barcoded 5' primer and J-beta primers. Each CDR3 protein is one row after TCRdb ran MiXCR on the 5' RACE reads. Among 850,000 to 1,300,000 distinct CDR3 sequences listed, less than 50% were seen once. The sample was blood. Source of these receptors: a woman aged 60 to 75 in good health.

The chain combines TRBV5-1 with TRBJ2-3; 7 nucleotides align to TRBD1. V lost 2 bases to trimming and J lost 5 bases; unmatched junction nucleotides: 14. The CDR3 is 17 amino acids. Germline CDR1 reads SGHRS; CDR2 reads YFSETQ. The CDR3 loop reads CASSFHRGMAQGDTQYF. The CDR3 bases are TGCGCCAGCAGCTTTCACAGGGGAATGGCCCAGGGAGATACGCAGTATTTT.

This clonotype was seen a few times. The rearrangement uses TRBV15 and TRBJ2-5; D remains ambiguous. CDR1 and CDR2 from the germline V gene are LNHNV and YYDKDF (reference sequence). V lost 1 base and J lost 4, with 10 bases in between. CDR3 length: 14 amino acids. The CDR3 here is CATSRGLTLETQYF. The CDR3 DNA reads as TGTGCCACCAGCAGAGGACTGACCCTAGAGACCCAGTACTTC.

As concerns this clonotype: A junction end diverges from the germline sequence, so it may reflect a read error. The genes are TRBV7-7 and TRBJ2-1; 9 bases are a match to TRBD1. The CDR3 sequence is 15 residues long. Germline assignment: CDR1 SSHAT and CDR2 FNYEAQ (reference sequence). The CDR3 DNA sequence: TGTGCTAGCAGCCCGGGACAGGGCTCCCCCAGTGAGCAGTTCTTC. The encoded protein is CASSPGQGSPSEQFF. The complete variable domain, with remaining parts taken from reference TRBV7-7 and TRBJ2-1, reads GAGVSQSPRYKVTKRGQDVTLRCDPISSHATLYWYQQALGQGPEFLTYFNYEAQPDKSGLPSDRFSAERPEGSISTLTIQRTEQRDSAMYRCASSPGQGSPSEQFFGPGTRLTVL.

The genes are TRBV6-2 or TRBV6-3 and TRBJ1-4; no reliable D call. The CDR3 totals 14 residues. The germline V gene encodes CDR1 MNHEY and CDR2 SVGEGT. The V end lost 5 bases, the J end lost 8 bases, and 15 bases lay between the germline ends. The CDR3 sequence: CASSPPGGQEKLFF. Here the CDR3 DNA reads TGTGCCAGCAGTCCGCCGGGCGGCCAAGAAAAACTGTTTTTT.

The chain combines TRBV11-2 with TRBJ2-3; no definite D call. Germline V gives CDR1 SGHAT, CDR2 FQNNGV. This CDR3 comprises 12 residues. The germline V and J ends were trimmed by 7 bases and 7 bases, with 12 bases remaining between them. This CDR3 is CASTWVGNTQYF. Here the CDR3 DNA reads TGTGCCAGCACATGGGTGGGGAATACGCAGTATTTT.

Note on this clonotype: The junction shows a germline mismatch at one end, possibly a read error. J is TRBJ2-5 and V is TRBV6-2 or TRBV6-3; possibly TRBD2 for D (5 bases). The CDR3 totals 15 residues. CDR1 MNHEY and CDR2 SVGEGT come from the germline V gene. The chain's CDR3 is CASRPQRRLQETQYF. CDR3 DNA: TGTGCCAGCAGGCCACAGCGGAGGCTCCAAGAGACCCAGTACTTT.

This chain connects TRBV2 to TRBJ1-6; a weak D match, TRBD1 (5 bases). The CDR3 sequence is 13 residues long. Per germline, CDR1 SNHLY and CDR2 FYNNEI. V lost 11 bases to trimming and J lost 1 base, with 9 bases between them. The CDR3 reads CADRGSYNSPLHF. For the CDR3, the DNA is TGTGCCGACAGAGGTTCCTATAATTCACCCCTCCACTTT.

The chain links TRBV12-5 to TRBJ2-2; D gene uncertain. The V end was cut by 5 bases, the J end by 3 bases, with 10 bases between. CDR1 and CDR2 (germline): LGHNT, FRNRAP. The CDR3 contains 14 residues. CDR3 protein: CASGPALHTGELFF. CDR3 sequence (DNA): TGTGCTAGTGGTCCTGCCCTCCACACCGGGGAGCTGTTTTTT.

The CDR3 coding sequence is TGTGCCAGCAGCCCCTGGGAGGGACGACAAGAGACCCAGTACTTC. Protein sequence: CASSPWEGRQETQYF. This chain connects TRBV7-9 to TRBJ2-4; 7 bases fit TRBD2. The J call may be in error: the DNA end matches TRBJ2-5 better. Germline V gene lookup returns CDR1 SEHNR and CDR2 FQNEAQ (reference sequence). This CDR3 comprises 15 residues.

The chain combines TRBV24-1 with TRBJ2-5; 14 nucleotides align to TRBD2. V gave up 5 bases and J gave up 5 bases; unmatched junction bases: 6. CDR3 length: 16 residues. Germline V gene sequence: CDR1 KGHDR, CDR2 SFDVKD. The CDR3 region is CATSVGLAGDRETQYF. CDR3 bases: TGTGCCACCAGTGTGGGACTAGCGGGAGATCGGGAGACCCAGTACTTC.

This clonotype was seen more than once but under ten times. The gene calls are TRBV9 and TRBJ2-4, with TRBD2 as a possible D gene (6 bases). The CDR3 contains 16 residues. Trimming cost V 4 bases and J 6 bases, with 20 bases left between them. CDR1 and CDR2 from the germline V gene are SGDLS and YYNGEE. Here the CDR3 DNA reads TGTGCCAGCAGCCCCTCCTCCGACCTGGGGGGAAACATTCAGTACTTC. It translates to CASSPSSDLGGNIQYF.

In this sample, this clonotype turned up once. The V call is TRBV11-2, the J call TRBJ2-7, with TRBD1 as a possible D gene (5 bases). The CDR3 length is 14 residues. V was shortened by 5 bases and J by 4 bases, with 15 bases between the two germline ends. Per germline, CDR1 SGHAT and CDR2 FQNNGV. The CDR3 DNA reads TGTGCCAGCAGCGTAGTCCCAGGGATATACGAGCAGTACTTC. This gives the protein CASSVVPGIYEQYF.

V usage is TRBV21-1 and J usage is TRBJ2-7; the table names TRBD1, a call not compared with the DNA. The J call is uncertain, as TRBJ2-5 better fits the DNA end. TRBV21-1 is a pseudogene locus. This CDR3 is 17 amino acids long. This CDR3 is CASSKVKAGVGMETQYF. DNA of the CDR3: TGTGCCAGCAGCAAAGTAAAGGCAGGGGTAGGGATGGAGACCCAGTACTTC.

This clonotype was seen only a few times. The gene calls are TRBV7-9 and TRBJ2-1; no reliable D call. Germline CDR1 is SEHNR and CDR2 is FQNEAQ (reference sequence). V was shortened by 2 bases and J by 8 bases, with 13 bases between the two germline ends. The CDR3 covers 14 residues. Written as DNA, the CDR3 is TGTGCCAGCAGCTTAAGGCCAGCCCCCCATGAGCAGTTCTTC. It is translated as CASSLRPAPHEQFF.

The chain is built from TRBV11-2 and TRBJ2-2; D gene unclear. Deletions cut 5 bases from V and 4 bases from J, with 17 bases between. The CDR3 sequence is 16 residues long. Per germline, CDR1 SGHAT and CDR2 FQNNGV. The CDR3 here is CASSPQLSRITGELFF. The CDR3 DNA reads as TGTGCCAGCAGCCCCCAACTTTCCAGAATCACCGGGGAGCTGTTTTTT.

This clonotype appeared a few times. This chain connects TRBV12-3 or TRBV12-4 to TRBJ2-1; D call uncertain. V was clipped by 4 bases and J by 6 bases, with 13 bases between them. The CDR3 has 14 amino acids. The CDR3 DNA reads TGTGCCAGCAGTTCACCAAGTAACGGCAATGAGCAGTTCTTC. It specifies CASSSPSNGNEQFF.

This clonotype was counted between two and nine times. The chain is built from TRBV20-1 and TRBJ2-1; either TRBD1 or TRBD2 may fit D (5 bases each). CDR1 and CDR2 from the germline V gene are DFQATT and SNEGSKA (reference sequence). There are 15 residues in the CDR3. V was cut by 6 bases and J by 3 bases, with 18 bases left in between. CDR3 coding DNA: TGCAGTGCACCAGGACCGGGACCCCACTACAATGAGCAGTTCTTC. This gives the protein CSAPGPGPHYNEQFF.

A remark on this clonotype: The germline gene is not matched at one end of the junction; a read error may be the cause. The chain is built from TRBV15 and TRBJ2-3; D may be TRBD1 or TRBD2 (5 bases each). There are 15 residues in the CDR3. Germline assignment: CDR1 LNHNV and CDR2 YYDKDF (reference sequence). The CDR3 nucleotides are TGTGCCACCAGCAGAGGAGTGGGACCCACAGATGCGCAGTATTTT. It is translated as CATSRGVGPTDAQYF.

As concerns this clonotype: A much larger clone is a single base away; this may be a read error. This chain joins TRBV7-9 and TRBJ2-4; 7 bases are a match to TRBD1. The CDR3 has 14 residues. Germline-derived CDR1 and CDR2 are SEHNR and FQNEAQ (reference sequence). The CDR3 protein is CASSVGTAQNIQYF. DNA of the CDR3: TGTGCCAGCAGCGTAGGGACAGCCCAAAACATTCAGTACTTC.

The chain has TRBV29-1 and TRBJ2-1; tentative D call: TRBD1 (6 bases). The CDR3 contains 13 residues. V gave up 4 bases and J gave up 13 bases, with 20 bases separating them. Germline V gene data show CDR1 as SQVTM and CDR2 as ANQGSEA. CDR3 coding DNA: TGCAGCGTTGTGAGGGACACCGGAGAGACCCAGTTCTTC. Translating gives CSVVRDTGETQFF.

This chain joins TRBV15 and TRBJ2-7, with unresolved D. Looked up from germline, CDR1 is LNHNV and CDR2 is YYDKDF (reference sequence). The CDR3 has 12 amino acids. The V and J ends lost 2 bases and 4 bases respectively, with 6 bases between them. CDR3 protein: CATSRTTYEQYF. The CDR3 DNA follows: TGTGCCACCAGCAGAACTACGTACGAGCAGTACTTC.

The sample holds a few counts of this clonotype. The rearrangement links TRBV10-3 to TRBJ2-5; 12 bases are shared with TRBD2. Germline CDR1 is ENHRY and CDR2 is SYGVKD. This CDR3 is 16 amino acids long. V trimming: 3 bases; J trimming: 1 base; junction bases outside the gene matches: 3. CDR3 sequence reads: CAISDPGLAGQETQYF. DNA for the CDR3: TGTGCCATCAGTGACCCGGGACTAGCGGGCCAAGAGACCCAGTACTTC.

This CDR3 is CASSTPISGTGYPYEQYF. In DNA form, the CDR3 reads TGTGCCAGCAGCACACCTATCTCTGGGACAGGGTACCCCTACGAGCAGTACTTC. The gene calls are TRBV7-9 and TRBJ2-7, with 9 bases aligning to TRBD1. The CDR3 contains 18 residues. From germline, CDR1 is SEHNR and CDR2 FQNEAQ (reference sequence). The V gene end was trimmed by 5 bases and the J gene end by 2 bases; junction bases not matched to a gene: 16.

V usage is TRBV12-5 and J usage is TRBJ2-3, with a tentative D call TRBD1 (6 bases). The CDR3 has 14 residues. Trimming left V 0 bases short and J 3 bases short, with 7 bases between. Germline V lookup: CDR1 LGHNT, CDR2 FRNRAP. CDR3 bases: TGTGCTAGTGGTTTGGTAGGGGGAACAGATACGCAGTATTTT. Translated: CASGLVGGTDTQYF.

About this clonotype itself: This may arise from a read error, as a much more abundant clone is one base away. The rearrangement uses TRBV10-2 and TRBJ2-1; 9 bases are a match to TRBD2. The CDR3 is 18 residues long. CDR1 is WSHSY, CDR2 SAAADI, per germline. Trimming removed 0 bases from V and 7 bases from J; junction bases left unmatched: 13. CDR3 residues: CASSESKGRAGGGNEQFF. In nucleotides, the CDR3 is TGCGCCAGCAGTGAGTCGAAGGGACGAGCGGGAGGAGGGAATGAGCAGTTCTTC.

The chain carries TRBV9 and TRBJ1-4, with TRBD1 identical over 7 bases. With 4 bases clipped from V and 7 bases from J, the junction kept 10 bases outside the gene matches. Germline CDR1 is SGDLS and CDR2 is YYNGEE. The CDR3 is made up of 15 amino acids. The CDR3 DNA follows: TGTGCCAGCAGCCCCCGACAGGGATCCTCTGAAAAACTGTTTTTT. Its translation: CASSPRQGSSEKLFF.

On this clonotype itself: A much larger clone lies one base from this, so it may be a read error. V gene TRBV13 combines with J gene TRBJ2-5, with D uncertain. Judging by the DNA end, TRBJ2-1 fits better; the J call may be wrong. Germline CDR1 reads PRHDT; CDR2 reads FYEKMQ (reference sequence). The CDR3 totals 12 residues. The CDR3 is CASSSEQETQFF. CDR3 DNA sequence: TGTGCCAGCAGCTCGGAACAAGAGACCCAGTTCTTC.

The chain is built from TRBV20-1 and TRBJ2-5, with 8 bases identical to TRBD2. There are 13 residues in the CDR3. The germline gives CDR1 DFQATT, CDR2 SNEGSKA (reference sequence). J was trimmed by 4 bases and V by 6 bases; bases with no gene match: 7. The CDR3 region is CSATGLDGETQYF. CDR3 DNA sequence: TGCAGTGCAACGGGACTAGATGGAGAGACCCAGTACTTC.

The CDR3 loop reads CASSSTGGDYKAFF. CDR3 bases: TGTGCCAGCAGTTCGACAGGGGGCGACTACAAAGCTTTCTTT. This chain joins TRBV6-5 and TRBJ1-1; 10 bases are a match to TRBD1. The CDR3 totals 14 residues. V dropped 4 bases and J dropped 9; count of bases not matched to a gene: 8. CDR1 MNHEY and CDR2 SVGAGI come from the germline V gene.

This clonotype was picked up a small number of times. The V gene is TRBV6-2 or TRBV6-3, the J gene TRBJ1-5, with 9 positions matching TRBD1. The CDR3 has 13 residues. The V gene's germline CDR1 is MNHEY and CDR2 SVGEGT. Unmatched junction bases numbered 9, after V lost 5 bases and J lost 13 bases. CDR3 loop: CASSDGTGSNQHF. CDR3 nucleotide sequence: TGTGCCAGCAGTGACGGGACAGGGAGTAATCAGCATTTT.

The CDR3, as DNA: TGTGCCAGCAGCTTCCCCCGCTTTTCGGAGAGCTCCTACAATGAGCAGTTCTTC. It encodes CASSFPRFSESSYNEQFF. The J gene is TRBJ2-1, the V gene TRBV5-8; no clear D. CDR1 and CDR2 (germline): SGHTS, YDEGEE. V shed 2 bases and J shed 0 bases, with 18 bases lying between them. The CDR3 extends over 18 amino acids.

On this clonotype itself: Mismatch with germline at one junction end may stem from a read error. The chain has TRBV11-3 and TRBJ2-5; 9 nucleotides match TRBD1. This CDR3 has 15 amino acids. The germline gives CDR1 SGHNT, CDR2 YENEEA. Here the CDR3 reads CASGFRGQGGETQYF. The CDR3 region has the DNA TGTGCCAGCGGCTTTAGGGGACAGGGAGGAGAGACCCAGTACTTC.